This passage covers 2 T cell receptor beta chains from one sample sequenced in a study of cytomegalovirus exposure and HLA in healthy donors. With 60 Vbeta and 13 Jbeta primers, the PCR was carried out. Libraries were prepared by immunoSEQ multiplex PCR; TCRdb keeps only in-frame clonotypes and omits some of them. The sample lists tens of thousands of clones, around 80% occurring once. Sample: PBMCs. The receptors were gathered from a woman aged 18-29 years in good health and CMV-seronegative.

This sequence joins TRBV7-2 and TRBJ2-7; 9 bases agree with TRBD2. Germline values: CDR1 SGHTA, CDR2 FQGNSA. The trim removed 1 base at V and 7 bases at J, leaving 5 bases unmatched. The CDR3 length is 14 residues. The CDR3 sequence: CASSLGGRVREQYF. CDR3 DNA: TGTGCCAGCAGCTTAGGCGGGAGGGTTCGGGAGCAGTACTTC.

This clone was counted once. The chain links TRBV19 to TRBJ1-1; D is possibly TRBD1 (5 bases). Germline values: CDR1 LNHDA, CDR2 SQIVND (reference sequence). The V end lost 7 bases, the J end lost 4 bases, and 13 bases lay between the germline ends. This CDR3 is built from 13 residues. The CDR3 loop reads CASNWGPSTEAFF. The CDR3 DNA is TGTGCCAGTAATTGGGGCCCATCCACTGAAGCTTTCTTT.